The 25 T cell receptor beta chains listed next were all sequenced from one sample in a study of persistence of HIV-infected CD4 T cells. The stimulus was an HIV-1 Gag 15-mer peptide pool, 1 ug/peptide/mL. Responding CD4+ T cells were sorted by upregulation of both CD40 ligand and CD69. The libraries were made with immunoSEQ version 4 in survey mode. Clones were read by immunoSEQ multiplex PCR, and TCRdb kept only the in-frame ones, dropping some. The sample has under 35,000 clones, roughly 70% seen once. These receptors lack a known antigen. The source was CD4+ T cells sorted from PBMCs after approximately 19-hour stimulation, collected from a patient who received antiretroviral therapy. The receptors derive from an adult man with HIV who was CMV-seropositive.

This chain uses TRBV25-1 with TRBJ1-5; maybe TRBD1 (5 bases). With 8 bases removed from V and 2 bases from J, the gap between germline ends came to 13 bases. The CDR3 extends over 14 amino acids. The V gene's germline CDR1 is MGHDK and CDR2 SYGVNS. CDR3 residues: CASGPGGGNQPQHF. CDR3 bases: TGTGCCAGCGGCCCGGGGGGGGGCAATCAGCCCCAGCATTTT.

The chain carries TRBV6-6 and TRBJ1-2, with 8 bases identical to TRBD1. The V gene's germline CDR1 is MNHNY and CDR2 SVGAGI (reference sequence). Trimming took 6 bases from V and 4 from J; bases not matched to a gene: 7. The CDR3 sequence is 14 residues long. CDR3 residues: CASSQGARSYGYTF. CDR3 coding DNA: TGTGCCAGCAGCCAGGGGGCTCGATCCTATGGCTACACCTTC.

V is TRBV7-9 and J is TRBJ1-6; the D gene is possibly TRBD1 (5 bases). Germline lookup yields CDR1 SEHNR and CDR2 FQNEAQ (reference sequence). This CDR3 contains 16 residues. The V gene lost 2 bases and the J gene lost 8 bases, with 16 bases spanning the gap. The CDR3 loop is CASSLSGGGLYSPLHF. As DNA, the CDR3 is TGTGCCAGCAGCTTATCGGGGGGGGGTCTCTATTCACCCCTCCACTTT.

The chain is built from TRBV24-1 and TRBJ2-3, with 7 nucleotides matching TRBD1. Germline V gene data show CDR1 as KGHDR and CDR2 as SFDVKD. The CDR3 is made up of 15 amino acids. The V segment lost 5 bases and the J segment 5 bases; nucleotides outside the gene matches: 9. In DNA, the CDR3 is TGTGCCACCAGTGGGGGGACAGAAAAAAGAGATACGCAGTATTTT. Amino acid sequence: CATSGGTEKRDTQYF.

The chain has TRBV5-1 and TRBJ2-3; 13 bases map to TRBD2. Per germline, CDR1 SGHRS and CDR2 YFSETQ. V lost 7 bases to trimming and J lost 0 bases; unmatched junction nucleotides: 2. This CDR3 has 15 residues. The CDR3 coding sequence is TGCGCCAGCGGGACTAGCGGGGTTAGCACAGATACGCAGTATTTT. Protein product: CASGTSGVSTDTQYF.

The chain recombines TRBV9 with TRBJ2-3; D may match TRBD1 or TRBD2 (5 bases each). V was shortened by 4 bases and J by 6 bases, with 9 bases between the two germline ends. Germline loops: CDR1 SGDLS, CDR2 YYNGEE. The CDR3 length is 12 residues. The CDR3: CASSFWGDTQYF. The CDR3, as DNA: TGTGCCAGCAGCTTCTGGGGGGATACGCAGTATTTT.

This chain's CDR3 is CATSRDRRVLGSTEAFF. The CDR3 region has the DNA TGTGCCACCAGCAGAGATCGTAGGGTCCTCGGGAGCACTGAAGCTTTCTTT. This chain connects TRBV15 to TRBJ1-1; D is ambiguous. This CDR3 has 17 amino acids. Germline CDR1 LNHNV, CDR2 YYDKDF (reference sequence). V was trimmed by 0 bases and J by 4 bases, leaving 18 bases between them.

This clone was counted only a few times. The chain uses TRBV7-2 and TRBJ1-1; D is uncertain. Trimming pared 0 bases from V and 8 bases from J, leaving 10 bases between. The V gene's germline CDR1 is SGHTA and CDR2 FQGNSA. This CDR3 is built from 13 residues. This CDR3 reads CASSLAALSEAFF. In DNA form, the CDR3 reads TGTGCCAGCAGCTTAGCGGCCCTCAGCGAAGCTTTCTTT.

V usage is TRBV10-3 and J usage is TRBJ1-2; 10 bases match TRBD1. Germline loops: CDR1 ENHRY, CDR2 SYGVKD. J lost 6 bases, V lost 6 bases, and 7 bases had no gene match. The CDR3 sequence is 14 residues long. The CDR3 reads CAIRGLGTGDGYTF. In DNA form, the CDR3 reads TGTGCCATCAGGGGCCTTGGGACAGGGGATGGCTACACCTTC.

This chain uses TRBV24-1 with TRBJ1-4, with TRBD1 matching over 7 bases. Germline V CDR1 and CDR2: KGHDR, SFDVKD. This CDR3 is built from 15 residues. The V and J ends lost 3 bases and 4 bases, in that order; junction bases with no gene match: 4. This CDR3 reads CATSDPRQGNEKLFF. The CDR3 DNA follows: TGTGCCACCAGTGATCCTCGACAGGGTAATGAAAAACTGTTTTTT.

The V call is TRBV24-1, the J call TRBJ2-1; tentatively, D is TRBD1 (5 bases). Looked up from germline, CDR1 is KGHDR and CDR2 is SFDVKD. CDR3 length: 17 amino acids. Deletions cut 2 bases from V and 4 bases from J, with 17 bases between. The CDR3 nucleotides read TGTGCCACCAGTGATTCGAAGACAGCCCGTAGGTACAATGAGCAGTTCTTC. Its protein is CATSDSKTARRYNEQFF.

The chain employs TRBV4-2 and TRBJ1-1; 9 bases fit TRBD1. After removal of 1 base from V and 5 bases from J, the junction contained 11 bases not matched to a gene. Germline values: CDR1 LGHNA, CDR2 YNFKEQ. The CDR3 has 17 amino acids. The CDR3: CASSQAGTGLGETEAFF. Here the CDR3 DNA reads TGTGCCAGCAGCCAAGCCGGGACAGGGCTCGGAGAGACTGAAGCTTTCTTT.

This clone occurred a few times. This chain uses TRBV10-2 with TRBJ1-5; a weak D match, TRBD1 (5 bases). V was pared by 6 bases and J by 3 bases, with 18 bases between. CDR1 is WSHSY, CDR2 SAAADI, per germline. The length of the CDR3 is 16 residues. Here the CDR3 DNA reads TGCGCCAGCAGCTCGACAAGCGGGGGGAACAATCAGCCCCAGCATTTT. This gives the protein CASSSTSGGNNQPQHF.

The J gene is TRBJ1-6, the V gene TRBV10-2; TRBD1 might be the D (5 bases). Trimming removed 0 bases at V and 11 bases at J, with 17 bases between. Germline V CDR1 and CDR2: WSHSY, SAAADI. This CDR3 contains 16 residues. The CDR3 DNA follows: TGCGCCAGCAGTGAGTCGATCCCGGGACCAGATACACCCCTCCACTTT. This translates into CASSESIPGPDTPLHF.

In this sample, this clone turned up once. The same CDR3 is also encoded by other DNA sequences in this sample. This sequence joins TRBV28 and TRBJ2-3; D is possibly TRBD1 (6 bases). This CDR3 has 17 amino acids. V was trimmed by 1 base and J by 0 bases, leaving 14 bases between them. Germline V lookup: CDR1 MDHEN, CDR2 SYDVKM. The CDR3 region is CASSLFQGSPSTDTQYF. CDR3 bases: TGTGCCAGCAGTTTATTCCAGGGGTCTCCTAGCACAGATACGCAGTATTTT.

The chain is built from TRBV6-1 and TRBJ1-5; D remains ambiguous. With 0 bases removed from V and 1 base from J, the gap between germline ends came to 10 bases. The CDR3 length is 16 residues. Germline CDR1 and CDR2: MNHNS and SASEGT. CDR3 bases: TGTGCCAGCAGTGAAGCTTGGACCGTAAGCAATCAGCCCCAGCATTTT. Protein product: CASSEAWTVSNQPQHF.

The chain uses TRBV11-1 and TRBJ1-1; no clear D gene. The V and J ends lost 1 base and 7 bases respectively, with 4 bases between them. Germline CDR1 is SGHAT and CDR2 is FQDESV (reference sequence). The CDR3 runs 11 residues. The CDR3 here is CASSLGHEAFF. Here the CDR3 DNA reads TGTGCCAGCAGCTTAGGACATGAAGCTTTCTTT.

This clone appeared a few times. The CDR3 loop is CASSVGLAELTDTQYF. CDR3 in DNA: TGTGCCAGCAGCGTGGGACTAGCGGAACTCACAGATACGCAGTATTTT. V usage is TRBV9 and J usage is TRBJ2-3; 11 bases map to TRBD2. V lost 2 bases to trimming and J lost 2 bases; unmatched junction nucleotides: 4. Germline CDR1 SGDLS, CDR2 YYNGEE. CDR3 length: 16 amino acids.

In this sample, this clone turned up once. This chain joins TRBV10-2 and TRBJ1-1, with no clear D. Per the germline V gene, CDR1 is WSHSY and CDR2 is SAAADI. V was trimmed by 6 bases and J by 5 bases, leaving 13 bases between them. This CDR3 spans 13 amino acids. The CDR3 sequence is CASREGPGTEAFF. In nucleotides, the CDR3 is TGCGCCAGCAGGGAAGGGCCGGGAACTGAAGCTTTCTTT.

V and J are TRBV12-3 or TRBV12-4 and TRBJ1-6; D is perhaps TRBD1 (6 bases). The germline V and J ends were trimmed by 3 bases and 14 bases, with 8 bases remaining between them. This CDR3 comprises 11 residues. The CDR3 DNA is TGTGCCAGCAGTTTGGACAGTGCCCTCCACTTT. Its translation is CASSLDSALHF.

The count of this clone is one. This chain connects TRBV5-6 to TRBJ1-1, with 7 bases that match TRBD1. Germline V gives CDR1 SGHDT, CDR2 YYEEEE. This CDR3 is built from 14 residues. J gave up 2 bases and V 6 bases, and 7 bases lay outside the gene matches. The CDR3 nucleotides are TGTGCCAGCATCGAGACAGGGTATAACACTGAAGCTTTCTTT. Amino acid sequence: CASIETGYNTEAFF.

This clone was recorded a few times. This chain connects TRBV6-5 to TRBJ1-2; 11 bases agree with TRBD1. CDR3 length: 16 residues. V trimming: 2 bases; J trimming: 2 bases; junction bases outside the gene matches: 4. Germline V gene data show CDR1 as MNHEY and CDR2 as SVGAGI. The CDR3 spells CASSYIRTGGNYGYTF. CDR3 sequence (DNA): TGTGCCAGCAGTTACATCAGGACAGGGGGCAACTATGGCTACACCTTC.

The genes are TRBV7-3 and TRBJ2-6; perhaps D is TRBD1 or TRBD2 (6 bases each). Germline V CDR1 and CDR2: SGHTA, FQGTGA. V lost 5 bases and J 1 base, leaving 15 bases between the germline ends. CDR3 length: 17 residues. CDR3: CASSPRGGLSGANVLTF. The CDR3 DNA is TGTGCCAGCAGCCCCAGGGGAGGCCTTTCTGGGGCCAACGTCCTGACTTTC.

The chain has TRBV6-5 and TRBJ2-3; 9 bases are a match to TRBD1. The V gene end was trimmed by 4 bases and the J gene end by 1 base; junction bases not matched to a gene: 3. Germline loops: CDR1 MNHEY, CDR2 SVGAGI. The CDR3 is made up of 15 amino acids. DNA for the CDR3: TGTGCCAGCAGTTCCGGGACAGGGCGCACAGATACGCAGTATTTT. It translates to CASSSGTGRTDTQYF.

The chain employs TRBV5-1 and TRBJ2-1, with 12 nucleotides matching TRBD2. The CDR3 sequence is 16 residues long. CDR1 is SGHRS, CDR2 YFSETQ, per germline. The J segment lost 9 bases and the V segment lost 3 bases, leaving 10 bases of the junction unmatched. The CDR3 region has the DNA TGCGCCAGCAGCTCAATGGAGACTAGCGGGGGAGCTGAGCAGTTCTTC. Amino acids: CASSSMETSGGAEQFF. The full variable domain, in which reference TRBV5-1 and TRBJ2-1 provide the parts outside the CDR3, is KAGVTQTPRYLIKTRGQQVTLSCSPISGHRSVSWYQQTPGQGLQFLFEYFSETQRNKGNFPGRFSGRQFSNSRSEMNVSTLELGDSALYLCASSSMETSGGAEQFFGPGTRLTVL.